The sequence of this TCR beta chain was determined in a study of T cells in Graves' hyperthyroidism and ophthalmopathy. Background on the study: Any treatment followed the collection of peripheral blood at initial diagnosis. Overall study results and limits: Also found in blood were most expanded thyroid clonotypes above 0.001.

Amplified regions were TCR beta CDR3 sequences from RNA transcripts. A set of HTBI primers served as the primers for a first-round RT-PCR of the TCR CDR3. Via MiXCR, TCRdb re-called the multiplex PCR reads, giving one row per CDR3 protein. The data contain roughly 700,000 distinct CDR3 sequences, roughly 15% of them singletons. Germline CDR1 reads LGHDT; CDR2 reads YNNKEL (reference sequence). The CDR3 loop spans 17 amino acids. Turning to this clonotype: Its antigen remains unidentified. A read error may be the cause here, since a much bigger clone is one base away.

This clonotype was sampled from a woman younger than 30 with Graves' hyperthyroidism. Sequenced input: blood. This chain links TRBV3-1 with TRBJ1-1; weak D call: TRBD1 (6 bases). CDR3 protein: CAGSQARQGKRGTEAFF. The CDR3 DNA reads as TGTGCCGGCAGCCAAGCCAGGCAGGGGAAGAGAGGAACTGAAGCTTTCTTT.